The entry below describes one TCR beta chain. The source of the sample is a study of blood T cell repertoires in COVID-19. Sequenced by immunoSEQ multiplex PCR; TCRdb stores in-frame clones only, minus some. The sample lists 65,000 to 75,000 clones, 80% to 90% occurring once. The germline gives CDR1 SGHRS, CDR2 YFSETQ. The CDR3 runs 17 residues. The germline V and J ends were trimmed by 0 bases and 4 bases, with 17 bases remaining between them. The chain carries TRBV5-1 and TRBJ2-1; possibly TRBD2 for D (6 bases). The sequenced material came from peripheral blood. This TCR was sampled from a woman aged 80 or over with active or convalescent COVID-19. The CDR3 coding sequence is TGCGCCAGCAGCTTGGTGGGGGGACCCGACGGATACAATGAGCAGTTCTTC. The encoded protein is CASSLVGGPDGYNEQFF.